One TCR beta chain is described in this entry. Following extraction, RNA underwent reverse transcription to cDNA, which served as the sequencing template. Some clones are missing from TCRdb's copy, which holds only in-frame ones; the method was immunoSEQ multiplex PCR. Of around 69,000 clones in the sample, roughly 57% are singletons; the top ten hold 17%. This entry is derived from a study of CD8+ T cells in alopecia areata. Study as a whole: Those patients who were treated received oral tofacitinib, which was given at 5 to 10 mg twice daily for moderate-to-severe alopecia areata.

Patients with alopecia areata provided lesional scalp punch biopsies as well as peripheral blood. V was shortened by 3 bases and J by 4 bases, with 12 bases between the two germline ends. Germline V gene sequence: CDR1 ENHRY, CDR2 SYGVKD. The CDR3 contains 14 residues. The V and J genes are TRBV10-3 and TRBJ1-1; possibly TRBD1 for D (5 bases). This TCR came from a human donor with alopecia areata. Sequencing was performed on CD8+ T cells sorted from blood, taken at week 0. CDR3 nucleotides: TGTGCCATCAGTGAACCAGGGACTGGCACTGAAGCTTTCTTT. Residues: CAISEPGTGTEAFF.